This T cell receptor beta chain was observed in a study of vaccination effects on CD4 cells after COVID-19. Study findings and constraints: Infection- and vaccine-induced clones contracted markedly late after vaccination.

ViraFEST used viral peptide pools to expand antigen-specific CD4+ T cells before sequencing. It was after approximately 11 days of culture that CD4+ T cells were isolated. Of the BNT162b2 and mRNA-1273 vaccines, participants received two doses of one or the other. In the vaccine recipients, nucleocapsid antibodies were negative and there was no prior SARS-CoV-2 infection. PBMC cultures contained two million cells per well, 7.5 to 10 IU/ml IL-2 and around 9.9 ug/ml peptides. Half of the medium was exchanged for IL-2 medium on both days 3 and 7. The CDR3 totals 14 residues. V was cut by 0 bases and J by 6 bases, with 10 bases left in between. Germline CDR1 reads SGHRS; CDR2 reads YFSETQ. Comments on this clone: As yet, its antigen is unknown.

Data came from immunoSEQ multiplex PCR; TCRdb stores just in-frame clones and leaves some out. The data show about 66,000 clones, less than 80% seen once. This chain uses TRBV5-1 with TRBJ1-5, with D uncertain. The sequencing here drew on CD4+ T cells from PBMCs cultured with HCoV-OC43 spike peptides, taken after COVID-19 vaccination. The subset denotes: HCoV-OC43 spike overlapping peptide pool stimulation. This receptor was taken from a human donor who received a COVID-19 vaccine. This CDR3 is CASSLDGGPQPQHF. DNA for the CDR3: TGCGCCAGCAGCTTGGATGGAGGGCCTCAGCCCCAGCATTTT.